The source of this TCR beta chain is a study of CD8+CD57+ T cells in acquired aplastic anemia. Across the whole study: On average, sorted CD4+ and CD8+ cells gave 3.2 ug of DNA. Study outcomes and limitations: Researchers reported that CD8+ Simpson's diversity was not significantly different in patients versus controls. Patients had approximately 29 CD8+ CDR3 sequences in common with controls (the shared set).

Investigators profiled TCR beta VDJ and CDR3 from genomic DNA template. Each CDR3 protein is one row after TCRdb ran MiXCR on the reads. The table includes over 150,000 distinct CDR3 sequences, over 55% detected once. Germline V lookup: CDR1 DFQATT, CDR2 SNEGSKA (reference sequence). Trimming took off 0 bases at V and 1 base at J, with 18 bases between the two ends. The length of the CDR3 is 18 residues. This clonotype has only a few counts. Antigen: not known. Patients sequenced had flow cytometry evidence of CD8+CD57+ cell expansion. The clonotype comes from a human donor with aplastic anemia. The chain is built from TRBV20-1 and TRBJ2-2; the D gene is possibly TRBD2 (5 bases). The sample consisted of sorted CD4+, CD8+, or CD8+CD57+ T cells (not recorded which) from PBMCs. DNA for the CDR3: TGCAGTGCTAGAGACCAAGAGGGAACAGCCGGGAACACCGGGGAGCTGTTTTTT. This encodes CSARDQEGTAGNTGELFF.